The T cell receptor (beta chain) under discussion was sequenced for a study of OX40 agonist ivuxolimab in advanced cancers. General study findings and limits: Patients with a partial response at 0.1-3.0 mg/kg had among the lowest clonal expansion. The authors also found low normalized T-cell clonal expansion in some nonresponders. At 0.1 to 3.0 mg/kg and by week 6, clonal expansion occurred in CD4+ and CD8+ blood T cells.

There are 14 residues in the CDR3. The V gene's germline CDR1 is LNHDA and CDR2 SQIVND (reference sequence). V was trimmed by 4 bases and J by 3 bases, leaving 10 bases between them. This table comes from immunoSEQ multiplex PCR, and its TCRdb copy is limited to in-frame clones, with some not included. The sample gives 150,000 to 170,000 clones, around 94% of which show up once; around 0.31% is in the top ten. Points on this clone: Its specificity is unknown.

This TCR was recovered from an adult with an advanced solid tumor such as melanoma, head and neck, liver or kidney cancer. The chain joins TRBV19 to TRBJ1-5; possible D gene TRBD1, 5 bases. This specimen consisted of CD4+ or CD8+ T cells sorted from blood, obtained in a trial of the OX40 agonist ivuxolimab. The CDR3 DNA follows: TGTGCCAGTAGTACCCGACAGCTCAATCAGCCCCAGCATTTT. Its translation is CASSTRQLNQPQHF. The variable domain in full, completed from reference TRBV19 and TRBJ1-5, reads DGGITQSPKYLFRKEGQNVTLSCEQNLNHDAMYWYRQDPGQGLRLIYYSQIVNDFQKGDIAEGYSVSREKKESFPLTVTSAQKNPTAFYLCASSTRQLNQPQHFGDGTRLSIL.